This T cell receptor (beta chain) was identified during a study of cytomegalovirus exposure and HLA in healthy donors (dated by TCRdb to about 2017). Turning to the overall study: In an earlier analysis of 550 to 750 of the donors, roughly 300 Gb of sequence data and 117 million unique TCR beta sequences from 150 million to 200 million T cells were reported. An early release that covered several hundred HLA-typed donors contained about 290 gigabases of sequencing data and some 87 million unique TCR sequences. Of the 300 to 400 genotyped donors, about 84% fell in the genetic ancestry cluster associated with self-reported Caucasian donors. The study aimed to test whether signatures of past pathogen exposure could be identified by cataloging public T cell receptors. The study profiled the T cell repertoires of hundreds of subjects by immunosequencing and related them to cytomegalovirus serostatus. In addition to the first cohort of around 670 subjects, a separate validation cohort of 120 different subjects was used. To predict cytomegalovirus infection status, the study combined high-throughput TCR immunosequencing, statistical association of individual TCRs with disease status, and machine learning. A later analysis re-analyzed previously published TCR beta repertoires from approximately 670 donors and added high-resolution HLA genotyping to study TCR occurrence patterns. The later analysis used no new phenotypic data to find candidate immune exposures, relying instead on TCR beta sequences and their occurrence across donors. An earlier analysis of some 500 of the donors used high-throughput TCR beta sequencing to judge whether each TCR beta V gene segment behaved as functional or pseudogenic. Donor age, sex, ethnicity and CMV serostatus were compiled together with the repertoire data. Genome-wide SNP genotypes for about 65% of the 666 donors were used in a later genetic analysis, which treated that subset as a discovery cohort. Every repertoire in the discovery cohort had been generated on one and the same sequencing platform. HLA typing covered class I and class II loci at four-digit resolution. Typing coverage differed by locus: A, B, C, DRB1 and DQB1 were typed in roughly 629-630 donors, DQA1 in 500 to 550, DPA1 in 600 to 610, and DPB1 in about 450. Because of strong linkage in the cohort, roughly five DR-DQ haplotypes were treated as single units for association and clustering. Among 300 to 500 genotyped donors of the cohort, an average of around 240,000 unique TCR beta nucleotide sequences was sequenced per donor, of which about 20% were non-productive.

In total, roughly 670 healthy bone marrow donors made up the cohort. All cohort members were sampled while nominally healthy, although unrecorded immune exposures were likely present. The donor was CMV seropositive and belonged to the group of 270 or so seropositive cohort members. Each donor provided a peripheral blood sample, and peripheral blood mononuclear cells were used for TCR beta sequencing. Genomic DNA extraction from the blood cell samples was performed with the Qiagen DNeasy Blood Extraction Kit. Concerning this clone itself: What this receptor recognizes is not known. No base quality values were provided; no much bigger clone lies one nucleotide off.

To prepare the library, the immunoSEQ multiplex PCR assay was applied. The multiplex PCR relied on a mix of 60 forward primers for TCR Vbeta segments and 13 reverse primers for TCR Jbeta segments. The CDR3 region of rearranged TCR beta genes was amplified from genomic DNA by a multiplex PCR assay. The Illumina HiSeq System was used to sequence the amplified TCR beta libraries as 87-base-pair reads. The published analysis was carried out like this. A later analysis counted some 80 million unique TCR beta chains across the roughly 700 repertoires, and some 11 million of these chains were shared by at least two donors. To remove PCR and sequencing errors, raw reads were error-corrected and collapsed into unique sequences using a nearest-neighbor algorithm that merged closely related sequences. To assign V, D and J gene segments, CDR3 sequences were aligned to IMGT reference sequences. For a sequence to be retained, at least a six-nucleotide match to both a V gene segment and a J gene segment was required. A rearrangement counted as productive if the CDR3 had no stop codons and remained in frame with V and J, and every other rearrangement counted as non-productive. Following IMGT convention, CDR3 was defined as the stretch from the second conserved V-encoded cysteine to the conserved J-encoded phenylalanine. The earlier analysis of 500 to 600 of the donors excluded sequences that lacked an unambiguous match to a single V gene segment. In an earlier analysis of some 590 of the donors, a V segment was called functional when productive rearrangements were above 56.7%, and segregating when the standard deviation between donors exceeded 5%. A statistical classification framework was built for diagnosing cytomegalovirus status from the catalog of TCR beta chain sequences. In a later analysis, TCR nucleotide sequences were compared against IMGT/GENE-DB human TR gene sequences so that V and J genes could be assigned. In a later analysis, CDR3 sequences and most-parsimonious VDJ recombination scenarios were assigned using the TCRdist pipeline. In a later analysis, each TCR beta chain was defined by its CDR3 amino acid sequence together with its V-gene family, and reads without a unique V-gene family were excluded. As a way to deal with suspected cross-contamination and a sequencing artifact, a later analysis dropped hundreds of nucleotide sequences that were highly shared and had low generation probability. For each public chain, a later analysis derived a clonal expansion index from normalized ranks of inferred template counts within each repertoire. A later analysis computed generation probabilities with a VDJ recombination model fitted to out-of-frame rearrangements, and checked the results against IGoR. Hypergeometric tests were used in a later analysis to score TCR-TCR, TCR-HLA and TCR-CMV co-occurrence, with a repertoire-size bias correction applied to the TCR pairs. In a later analysis, false discovery rates were estimated by permuting HLA or CMV assignments 20 times. A later analysis grouped co-occurring TCRs with DBSCAN, adding TCRdist sequence similarity when clustering within HLA-allele-positive subsets. For co-occurrence clustering, repertoires with fewer than 30,000 or more than 120,000 public chains were excluded, along with 5 or 6 repertoires with anomalous nucleotide sharing. TCRdb retrieved this table from immuneACCESS and kept in-frame rearrangements only. Not all clones are present; in checked studies, unresolved V genes account for under half, and no reason is known for the remainder. V, J and clone size were drawn from that table, and D and trimming were deduced from the DNA. The sample records roughly 120,000 clones, just under 70% of which are singletons. The leading ten clones occupy around 5.4% of the sample.

General findings and caveats noted by the study authors: In vitro tests confirmed that a few of the cytomegalovirus-associated TCR beta chains recognize cytomegalovirus antigens. Because HLA typing was missing for some donors at each locus, association tests included only the typed subset. A later genetic analysis reported fewer N-insertions in productive TCRs among donors in an Asian-associated ancestry cluster than the approximately 670-donor mean. A later analysis found that most CMV-associated TCR beta chains appeared HLA-restricted, with HLA associations seemingly driven largely by CMV exposure. A further reported finding was that TCR beta sequences accurately predicted the HLA-A and HLA-B alleles for most subjects in the first cohort. An earlier analysis of approximately 590 of the donors showed that most TCR beta V segments appeared in productive rearrangements either about 90% or about 30% of the time, which broadly matched IMGT annotations. Several of the top co-occurrence clusters appeared to be linked to parvovirus B19, influenza, CMV and Epstein-Barr virus, according to a later analysis. It was suggested by the authors that the approach could potentially be generalized to other disease states and immunological phenotypes. Presence/absence analyses assumed roughly uniform sequencing depth across donors, an assumption that may not hold. In the study, roughly 160 TCR beta chains were listed as associated with cytomegalovirus. At a false discovery rate of 0.05, a later analysis linked approximately 18,000 TCR beta sequences to specific HLA alleles. CMV serostatus was the only immune exposure information available for the cohort. A later analysis found that TCR association rates varied across HLA loci, with DRB1 alleles showing the most associated TCRs and HLA-C alleles the fewest. In a later analysis, HLA-associated TCR beta chains were found to be more clonally expanded and to have lower generation probabilities than equally common non-associated chains. Some IMGT-functional V segments, including TRBV6-2 and TRBV6-3, could not be distinguished by the 87-base-pair reads and were therefore excluded. Because counts were too low, about 18 rarely observed V segments, including chromosome 9 orphons, were left out of the earlier analysis of about 620 of the donors. A cluster of highly shared sequence variants was judged likely to represent a technical artifact of the sequencing pipeline. When HLA alleles, especially DR and DQ, strongly co-occurred, TCR associations were difficult to assign to individual alleles. Most TCR sequences were observed very rarely across donors, whereas some public TCRs were present in many individuals. An association between a missense DCLRE1C variant and V-gene and J-gene trimming of TCR beta chains was found in a later genetic analysis and replicated in an independent cohort. Cytomegalovirus status was reported to be diagnosed by the classifier with high specificity and sensitivity in both the original and validation cohorts. Linkage disequilibrium might explain the correlated functional status among segregating V segments, but an unknown experimental factor could not be excluded. The cohort was sequenced for TCR beta chains only, and without alpha or paired-chain data the features that could be detected were limited.

V trim: 3 bases; J trim: 6 bases; unmatched bases: 1. The CDR3, from cysteine to phenylalanine, totals 12 residues. Only CDR3 DNA is held: 36 bases, read in frame from base 1. Reading the germline V gene gives CDR1 KGHSH and CDR2 LQKENI. Specimen: PBMCs. This sequence uses TRBV18 and TRBJ1-1; 7 middle bases align to TRBD1. This sequence was found in a woman in her 70s in good health and CMV-seropositive. The bases read TGTGCCAGCTCACCTGGGACAGCTGAAGCTTTCTTT. It encodes CASSPGTAEAFF.